This T cell receptor (beta chain) was identified in a study of a mutant IDH1 vaccine in newly diagnosed glioma (dated by TCRdb to the early 2020s). Context from the whole study: In the chemotherapy-containing groups, vaccination started alongside temozolomide cycles, whereas in patients who had radiotherapy alone it started 4-6 weeks after radiotherapy. Of the 25 to 35 patients who were treated, about 62% were male and approximately 38% were female, and the mean age was about 40 years. Before enrollment, patients had received standard therapy of radiotherapy alone, temozolomide alone, or radiochemotherapy with temozolomide; most received the combination. Visit V12 was the week-35 safety follow-up and visit V13 was the week-47 end of study. Peripheral blood was drawn at six visits: V03 (baseline), V05, V07, V10, V12 and V13. For exploratory analyses, longitudinal TCRB deep sequencing was carried out in about two dozen treated patients wherever samples were available. The study at large found these results: It was noted by the authors that analyses of patient blood samples could not be reproduced owing to sample limitations. Vaccine-induced immune responses across multiple MHC alleles were detected in about 92% of patients. Changes in the top peripheral T cell clonotypes picked up by TCRB sequencing did not appear to be linked to pseudoprogression. PBMC samples for TCRB deep sequencing were selected based on availability.

The CDR3 numbers 17 residues from cysteine through phenylalanine. Solely the CDR3 DNA is kept, with 51 bases framed from the first base. The time point label, read with the paper, signifies: week 35, safety follow-up. Every vaccine dose consisted of 300 ug of a 20-mer mutant IDH1 peptide in Montanide, administered subcutaneously together with topical imiquimod. Patients were given eight vaccinations, in weeks 1, 3, 5, 7, 11, 15, 19 and 23, which matched visits V03 through V10. All donors had newly diagnosed IDH1-mutant astrocytomas of WHO grade 3 or 4 that showed loss of nuclear ATRX. The samples were drawn from NOA16, a multicentre, single-arm, open-label phase I trial in Germany that tested a mutant IDH1 peptide vaccine in humans for the first time. Genomic DNA for TCRB sequencing was extracted from EDTA blood using the DNeasy Blood and Tissue Kit. Note on this clone: Its antigen has not been determined. No much larger clone exists at a distance of one base, and base qualities are not known.

To prepare the library, the immunoSEQ multiplex PCR assay was applied. Following the manufacturer's protocol, the hsTCRB Kit was used to amplify rearranged TCR beta chain sequences. Sequencing of TCRB libraries was carried out on an Illumina MiSeq. Regarding the original processing steps: The proprietary platform of the kit vendor was used for demultiplexing, trimming and gene mapping. The table comes from immuneACCESS by way of TCRdb, which keeps in-frame sequences with V and J called. Part of the clones is missing from these tables; in studies checked, under half for an unresolved V gene and the rest for unknown reasons. V and J calls and clone size are given by that table; D and trimming were obtained from the DNA. The sample has about 54,000 clones on record, around 80% of them singletons. The top ten hold 4.1% of the sample.

This sequence was found in a woman aged 18-29 years with glioma. Sequencing used PBMCs, obtained from a glioma patient whose treatment included an IDH1 peptide vaccine. The chain links TRBV12-2 with TRBJ2-7; TRBD1 reflects the table's D call only, with no check against the DNA. TRBV12-2 is designated a pseudogene. In nucleotide form, the sequence is TGTGCAAGTCGCCCGGAACAGACAGGGAATAGCTCCTACGAGCAGTACTTC. It translates to CASRPEQTGNSSYEQYF.